The 5 T cell receptor beta chains below come from one sample, sequenced in a study of CD8 T cells in ankylosing spondylitis. From the 5' RACE reads, TCRdb called clonotypes with MiXCR, one entry per CDR3 protein. The sample holds about 40,000 distinct CDR3 sequences, more than 15% seen once. The sequencing sample was made of blood. Receptors were obtained from a male donor with ankylosing spondylitis or in good health (not recorded which).

V usage is TRBV20-1 and J usage is TRBJ2-3; no reliable D call. Trimming removed 4 bases at V and 0 bases at J, with 26 bases between. The germline V gene has CDR1 DFQATT and CDR2 SNEGSKA (reference sequence). This CDR3 spans 19 amino acids. This chain's CDR3 is CSATTISLNDYTSTDTQYF. CDR3 sequence (DNA): TGCAGTGCTACCACGATATCACTCAACGATTATACTAGCACAGATACGCAGTATTTT.

V usage is TRBV10-3 and J usage is TRBJ2-2; 7 bases map to TRBD2. Unmatched junction bases numbered 13, after V lost 10 bases and J lost 5 bases. CDR3 size: 15 residues. From germline, CDR1 is ENHRY and CDR2 SYGVKD. The CDR3 DNA is TGTGCCACCCTCAATCGAGCGGGAATAACCGGGGAGCTGTTTTTT. Its protein is CATLNRAGITGELFF.

The V and J genes are TRBV5-1 and TRBJ2-5; perhaps TRBD2 as D (5 bases). The CDR3 spans 15 residues. Germline V gene data show CDR1 as SGHRS and CDR2 as YFSETQ. V dropped 4 bases and J dropped 3 bases, with 16 bases sitting between them. The CDR3 sequence is CASSPLEEGKETQYF. The CDR3 DNA reads TGCGCCAGCAGCCCCCTAGAAGAGGGAAAAGAGACCCAGTACTTC.

This clonotype was recorded a few times. The chain is built from TRBV28 and TRBJ2-2, with D uncertain. Trimming removed 6 bases from V and 7 bases from J, with 21 bases in between. Germline CDR1 MDHEN, CDR2 SYDVKM. The CDR3 extends over 16 amino acids. This chain's CDR3 is CASSRIRIAGDGELFF. Written as DNA, the CDR3 is TGTGCCAGCAGCCGTATTCGGATCGCTGGGGACGGGGAGCTGTTTTTT.

This clonotype showed up just a few times. The chain joins TRBV28 to TRBJ2-3; D gene ambiguous. This CDR3 contains 14 residues. Per germline, CDR1 MDHEN and CDR2 SYDVKM. Trimming removed 6 bases from V and 4 bases from J, with 14 bases in between. The CDR3 is CASSALIQSDTQYF. In DNA, the CDR3 is TGTGCCAGCAGCGCGCTCATACAGTCAGATACGCAGTATTTT.